A selection of T cell receptor beta chains follows, all from one sample in a study of blood T cell repertoires in COVID-19. Clones were read by immunoSEQ multiplex PCR, and TCRdb kept only the in-frame ones, dropping some. The sample records approximately 150,000 clones, about three quarters being singletons. What was sequenced was peripheral blood. Receptors originate from a man aged 50 to 60 with acute or convalescent COVID-19. The CDR3 runs from the conserved cysteine through the conserved F or W. D genes are given only for firm matches. Size values are once, few and many counts, or a class for expanded clones, and some rows have none.

D: -
size: -
V: TRBV30
J: TRBJ1-6
DNA: TGTGCCTGGACAGCGGGGAATTATAATTCACCCCTCCACTTT
CDR3: CAWTAGNYNSPLHF

D: -
size: -
V: TRBV4-1
J: TRBJ1-2
DNA: TGCGCCAGCAGCCAAGACGGGGGTCTAAAGATCTATGGCTACACCTTC
CDR3: CASSQDGGLKIYGYTF

D: -
size: -
V: TRBV9
J: TRBJ1-2
DNA: TGTGCCAGCAGCGCGCCCCCGGGTCAGAGCTATGGCTACACCTTC
CDR3: CASSAPPGQSYGYTF

D: TRBD1
size: -
V: TRBV6-5
J: TRBJ2-7
DNA: TGTGCCAGCAGTACAGGGGGCTCCACGGGCGAGCAGTACTTC
CDR3: CASSTGGSTGEQYF

D: TRBD2
size: few
V: TRBV4-2
J: TRBJ2-7
DNA: TGTGCCAGCAGCCAAGACAGCGGGGGGGGATACGAGCAGTACTTC
CDR3: CASSQDSGGGYEQYF

D: -
size: -
V: TRBV18
J: TRBJ1-4
DNA: TGTGCCAGCTCACCGAGACAGGACAATGAAAAACTGTTTTTT
CDR3: CASSPRQDNEKLFF

D: -
size: -
V: TRBV29-1
J: TRBJ1-5
DNA: TGCAGCGTTGTGTCGGGCAATCAGCCCCAGCATTTT
CDR3: CSVVSGNQPQHF

D: -
size: few
V: TRBV21-1
J: TRBJ2-7
DNA: TGTGCCAGCAGCAAAGGGCCAAGAGAACAGGGTCCGGCCGACGAGCAGTACTTC
CDR3: CASSKGPREQGPADEQYF

D: -
size: -
V: TRBV5-6
J: TRBJ2-1
DNA: TGTGCCAGCAGCCCGGGGACACTCGATTCCTACAATGAGCAGTTCTTC
CDR3: CASSPGTLDSYNEQFF

D: -
size: -
V: TRBV2
J: TRBJ1-1
DNA: TGTGCCAGCAGTTTAGGGGGGGTAAATGAAGCTTTCTTT
CDR3: CASSLGGVNEAFF

D: -
size: few
V: TRBV12-3/TRBV12-4
J: TRBJ2-5
DNA: TGTGCCAGCAGTCCCCGGACTATAGAGACCCAGTACTTC
CDR3: CASSPRTIETQYF

D: TRBD1
size: -
V: TRBV5-5
J: TRBJ2-1
DNA: TGTGCCAGCAGCTGGACAGGGCTTCTGAATGAGCAGTTCTTC
CDR3: CASSWTGLLNEQFF

D: TRBD2
size: many
V: TRBV30
J: TRBJ2-3
DNA: TGTGCCTGGAGCCAAGGGAGGGCAGATACGCAGTATTTT
CDR3: CAWSQGRADTQYF

D: -
size: -
V: TRBV11-2
J: TRBJ2-2
DNA: TGTGCCAGCAGACAAATTAGGAGACAGCTAGAAAACACCGGGGAGCTGTTTTTT
CDR3: CASRQIRRQLENTGELFF

D: TRBD1
size: -
V: TRBV28
J: TRBJ1-1
DNA: TGTGCCAGCAGTACCCACGGGACAGGGGCAGGAGCTGAAGCTTTCTTT
CDR3: CASSTHGTGAGAEAFF

D: TRBD2
size: -
V: TRBV2
J: TRBJ2-3
DNA: TGTGCCAGCAGTCCCCTAGCGGGGGGAAGCACAGATACGCAGTATTTT
CDR3: CASSPLAGGSTDTQYF

D: TRBD1
size: few
V: TRBV24-1
J: TRBJ2-3
DNA: TGTGCCACCAGTGACTCCGGGACAGATAGCACAGATACGCAGTATTTT
CDR3: CATSDSGTDSTDTQYF

D: TRBD1
size: -
V: TRBV4-1
J: TRBJ2-1
DNA: TGCGCCAGCAGCCAAGGGGACAGGGACTACAATGAGCAGTTCTTC
CDR3: CASSQGDRDYNEQFF

D: TRBD2
size: once
V: TRBV10-2
J: TRBJ2-5
DNA: TGCGCCAGCAGGGGACTAGCGGGGGAAGAGACCCAGTACTTC
CDR3: CASRGLAGEETQYF

D: -
size: -
V: TRBV19
J: TRBJ2-5
DNA: TGTGCCAGTAGTAAGAACCTCTATCAAGAGACCCAGTACTTC
CDR3: CASSKNLYQETQYF

D: TRBD1
size: -
V: TRBV6-6
J: TRBJ2-2
DNA: TGTGCCAGCAGTCGACGGACAGGGGGCGATACCGGGGAGCTGTTTTTT
CDR3: CASSRRTGGDTGELFF

D: TRBD2
size: -
V: TRBV5-1
J: TRBJ2-1
DNA: TGCGCCAGCAGCACCGGGACTAGCGGGGGGTTCTCGATGTTTAATGAGCAGTTCTTC
CDR3: CASSTGTSGGFSMFNEQFF

D: -
size: -
V: TRBV5-4
J: TRBJ2-3
DNA: TGTGCCAGCAGCTCGATGATACAGGGTAGCACAGATACGCAGTATTTT
CDR3: CASSSMIQGSTDTQYF

D: -
size: few
V: TRBV12-3/TRBV12-4
J: TRBJ2-1
DNA: TGTGCCAGCAGTTTAGGGGGAGATGAGCAGTTCTTC
CDR3: CASSLGGDEQFF

D: TRBD2
size: few
V: TRBV15
J: TRBJ2-5
DNA: TGTGCCACCAGCAGTTCGGGGGGGTATGAGACCCAGTACTTC
CDR3: CATSSSGGYETQYF

D: TRBD1
size: -
V: TRBV5-4
J: TRBJ1-1
DNA: TGTGCCAGCAGACTCGGGACAGGGGGCTCGGGAGCTTTCTTT
CDR3: CASRLGTGGSGAFF

D: -
size: -
V: TRBV6-5
J: TRBJ1-2
DNA: TGTGCCAGCAGAGAGGACAGCTTAGGAGGCTACACCTTC
CDR3: CASREDSLGGYTF

D: -
size: -
V: TRBV2
J: TRBJ2-1
DNA: TGTGCCAGCAGGACCACTAGTTACAATGAGCAGTTCTTC
CDR3: CASRTTSYNEQFF

D: -
size: -
V: TRBV2
J: TRBJ2-1
DNA: TGTGCCAGCAGGGAGGGCCTTTCCTACAATGAGCAGTTCTTC
CDR3: CASREGLSYNEQFF

D: -
size: -
V: TRBV11-2
J: TRBJ2-5
DNA: TGTGCCAGCAGCGAGGGAAACCAAGAGACCCAGTACTTC
CDR3: CASSEGNQETQYF

D: -
size: -
V: TRBV18
J: TRBJ1-1
DNA: TGTGCCAGCTCACCCTCCTTGGGGGTCGGGGGGAACACTGAAGCTTTCTTT
CDR3: CASSPSLGVGGNTEAFF